The rows below give T cell receptor beta chains drawn from one sample of a study of identical twins. TCRdb re-called the 5' RACE reads through MiXCR, storing one row per CDR3 protein. The repertoire includes around 340,000 distinct CDR3 sequences, approximately 9.1% of them detected once, and approximately 8.9% sits in the top ten. Sequencing used naive T cells sorted from blood. The receptors were sampled from a woman in her 50s in good health. Both conserved end residues are part of each CDR3. The D gene is left open where the match is weak. Expanded clones are given a class, and other clones once, few, many or no size at all.

CDR3 DNA	CDR3 protein	D gene	J gene	V gene	clone size
TGCAGCGTTGACTTCGGATCGAACCCCCGCTTTACGGTCTACACCTTC	CSVDFGSNPRFTVYTF	-	TRBJ1-2	TRBV29-1	many
TGTGCCAGCAGCGAAGGGCTCGAGACCCAGTACTTC	CASSEGLETQYF	-	TRBJ2-5	TRBV9	few
TGTGCCAGCAGCTTGGGCTGGGGCGGAAGCTCTGGGGCCAACGTCCTGACTTTC	CASSLGWGGSSGANVLTF	-	TRBJ2-6	TRBV7-9	-
TGTGCCAGCATAGCCATAGGAGGGTCCTACAATGAGCAGTTCTTC	CASIAIGGSYNEQFF	-	TRBJ2-1	TRBV5-8	few
TGTGCCAGCAGCACCACTAGCGGGAGGGGAGATACGCAGTATTTT	CASSTTSGRGDTQYF	TRBD2	TRBJ2-3	TRBV28	few
TGTGCCAGCAGCCAGCTAGCGGGAGTCCCCCGGAACACCGGGGAGCTGTTTTTT	CASSQLAGVPRNTGELFF	TRBD2	TRBJ2-2	TRBV3-1	many
TGTGCCAGCGGGACAGGGGGTAACAATGAGCAGTTCTTC	CASGTGGNNEQFF	TRBD1	TRBJ2-1	TRBV28	-
TGTGCCAGCAGGGGACAGGGTCGGAACACTGAAGCTTTCTTT	CASRGQGRNTEAFF	TRBD1	TRBJ1-1	TRBV12-3/TRBV12-4	few
TGCGCCAGCAGCCAAGTGGCGTTGCTAAATCAGCCCCAGCATTTT	CASSQVALLNQPQHF	-	TRBJ1-5	TRBV4-1	many
TGTGCCAGCAGTTTCGGCCCCTTTGAGGGAGGGCTAGATACGCAGTATTTT	CASSFGPFEGGLDTQYF	TRBD2	TRBJ2-3	TRBV28	many
TGTGCCAGCAGCTCGCCCGGGACTTACGGGGGGGAGACCCAGTACTTC	CASSSPGTYGGETQYF	TRBD2	TRBJ2-5	TRBV7-9	many
TGTGCCACCAGTGGGCCACAAAGGCCTTGGGGGCTGTTTTTT	CATSGPQRPWGLFF	-	TRBJ2-2	TRBV24-1	-
TGTGCCAGCAGCCAGGTTCCACGGGATGAGCAGTTCTTC	CASSQVPRDEQFF	-	TRBJ2-1	TRBV12-3/TRBV12-4	many
TGTGCCAGCAGTCCCGGGACAGGGTCTCCAACCTACACAGATACGCAGTATTTT	CASSPGTGSPTYTDTQYF	TRBD1	TRBJ2-3	TRBV6-1	many
TGTGCCAGCAGCTTTAAGACAGGGGCGCTGAACCCTGAAGCTTTCTTT	CASSFKTGALNPEAFF	TRBD1	TRBJ1-1	TRBV5-6	-
TGTGCCAGCCACCCGGGGCAAGCGGGGCAAGAGACCCAGTACTTC	CASHPGQAGQETQYF	TRBD2	TRBJ2-5	TRBV12-3/TRBV12-4	few